The subject of this entry is one TCR beta chain. Its antigen is currently unknown. This record belongs to a study of T cell repertoires in aging, cancer and after chemotherapy. The wider study: Repeat sampling of healthy donors over several months to years showed clear clonal overlap. Roughly 8.8 million TCR reads made up the full dataset. Points from the study as a whole: These repertoire data do not allow conclusions about immunological memory after chemotherapy.

TCR beta rearrangements were amplified from peripheral blood genomic DNA. Multiplex touch-down PCR with TRB-A/B primers amplified rearranged V-D-J TRB sequences. Each CDR3 protein gets one entry after TCRdb re-called the multiplex PCR reads with MiXCR. The sample comprises more than 8,000 distinct CDR3 sequences, around 35% of which are singletons, and approximately 14% rests with the top ten. The sequenced sample was blood. This sequence originates from a human donor in good health. The donor label of this sample is uncertain.

The CDR3 loop is CASSFSGQGVYGYTF. In nucleotides, the CDR3 is TGTGCCAGCAGTTTTTCGGGACAGGGGGTCTATGGCTACACCTTC. The chain has TRBV12-3 or TRBV12-4 and TRBJ1-2; 11 positions match TRBD1. This CDR3 is 15 amino acids long. V lost 3 bases and J lost 4; bases outside the gene matches: 4.